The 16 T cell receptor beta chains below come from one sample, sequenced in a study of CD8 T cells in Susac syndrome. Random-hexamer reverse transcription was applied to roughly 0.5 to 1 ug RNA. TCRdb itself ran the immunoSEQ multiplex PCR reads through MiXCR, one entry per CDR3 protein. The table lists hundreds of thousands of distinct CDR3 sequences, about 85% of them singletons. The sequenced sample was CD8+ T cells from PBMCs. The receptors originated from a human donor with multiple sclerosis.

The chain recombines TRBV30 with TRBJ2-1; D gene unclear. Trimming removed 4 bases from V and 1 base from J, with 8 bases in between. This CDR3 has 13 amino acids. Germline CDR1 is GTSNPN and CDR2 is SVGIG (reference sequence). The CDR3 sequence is CAWNTKSYNEQFF. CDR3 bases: TGTGCCTGGAACACTAAATCCTACAATGAGCAGTTCTTC.

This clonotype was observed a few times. CDR3 protein: CASSEDRDHEQYF. In DNA, the CDR3 is TGTGCCAGCAGTGAGGACAGGGACCACGAGCAGTACTTC. The chain links TRBV25-1 to TRBJ2-7; 8 bases map to TRBD1. V lost 3 bases, J lost 5 bases, and 3 bases stayed unmatched. Germline V gene sequence: CDR1 MGHDK, CDR2 SYGVNS. CDR3 length equals 13 residues.

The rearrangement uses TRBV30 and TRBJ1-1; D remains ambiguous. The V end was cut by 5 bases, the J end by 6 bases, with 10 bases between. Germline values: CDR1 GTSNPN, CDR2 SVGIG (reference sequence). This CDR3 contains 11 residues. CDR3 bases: TGTGCCTGGGGAGGGCTCTCTGAAGCTTTCTTT. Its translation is CAWGGLSEAFF.

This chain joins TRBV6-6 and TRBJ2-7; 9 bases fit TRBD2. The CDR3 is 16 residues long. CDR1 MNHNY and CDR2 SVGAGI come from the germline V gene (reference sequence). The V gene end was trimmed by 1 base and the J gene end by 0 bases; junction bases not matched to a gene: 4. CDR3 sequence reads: CASSYFLAGSSYEQYF. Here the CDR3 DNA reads TGTGCCAGCAGTTACTTTCTAGCGGGAAGCTCCTACGAGCAGTACTTC.

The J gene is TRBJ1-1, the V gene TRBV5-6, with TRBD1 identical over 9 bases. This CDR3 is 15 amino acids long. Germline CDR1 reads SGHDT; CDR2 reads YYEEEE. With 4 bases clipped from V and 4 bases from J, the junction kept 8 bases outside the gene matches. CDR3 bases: TGTGCCAGCAGCCCACAGGGGGCGGAGGGCACTGAAGCTTTCTTT. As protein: CASSPQGAEGTEAFF.

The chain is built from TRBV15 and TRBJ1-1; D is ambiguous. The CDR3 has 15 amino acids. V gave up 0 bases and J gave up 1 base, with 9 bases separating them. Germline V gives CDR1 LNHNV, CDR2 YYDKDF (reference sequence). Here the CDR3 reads CATSRDLGRNTEAFF. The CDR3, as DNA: TGTGCCACCAGCAGAGATTTGGGTAGGAACACTGAAGCTTTCTTT.

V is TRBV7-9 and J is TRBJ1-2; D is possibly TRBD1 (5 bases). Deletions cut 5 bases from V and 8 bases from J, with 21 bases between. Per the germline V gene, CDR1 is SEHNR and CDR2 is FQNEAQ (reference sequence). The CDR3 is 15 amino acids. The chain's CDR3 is CASSTLGTPSGGYTF. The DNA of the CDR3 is TGTGCCAGCAGCACGCTCGGGACGCCTTCGGGAGGCTACACCTTC.

CDR3 sequence: CASSLSPGQNTEAFF. DNA of the CDR3: TGTGCCAGCAGTTTATCGCCAGGGCAGAACACTGAAGCTTTCTTT. V and J are TRBV27 and TRBJ1-1; a possible D gene is TRBD1 (5 bases). Trimming cost V 0 bases and J 1 base, with 9 bases left between them. Germline V gene data show CDR1 as MNHEY and CDR2 as SMNVEV (reference sequence). The CDR3 length is 15 residues.

This CDR3 reads CASSFVSGPNEQFF. The DNA of the CDR3 is TGTGCCAGCAGCTTCGTTTCGGGCCCCAATGAGCAGTTCTTC. The chain couples TRBV5-6 to TRBJ2-1; no firm D call. The germline V gene has CDR1 SGHDT and CDR2 YYEEEE. The CDR3 contains 14 residues. V lost 2 bases, J lost 6 bases, and 12 bases lay in between.

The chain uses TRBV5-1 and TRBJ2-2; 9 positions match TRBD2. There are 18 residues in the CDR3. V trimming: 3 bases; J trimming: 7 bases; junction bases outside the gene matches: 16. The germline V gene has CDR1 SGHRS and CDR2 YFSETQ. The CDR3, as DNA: TGCGCCAGCAGCTACCCCGTCTTTAGCGGGAGCATGGGCGGGGAGCTGTTTTTT. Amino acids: CASSYPVFSGSMGGELFF.

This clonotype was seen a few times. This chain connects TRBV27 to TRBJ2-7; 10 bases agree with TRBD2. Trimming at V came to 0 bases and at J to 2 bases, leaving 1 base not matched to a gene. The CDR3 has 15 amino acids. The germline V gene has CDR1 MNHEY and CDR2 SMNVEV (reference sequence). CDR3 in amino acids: CASSLSLAGAYEQYF. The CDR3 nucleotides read TGTGCCAGCAGTTTATCGCTAGCGGGGGCCTACGAGCAGTACTTC.

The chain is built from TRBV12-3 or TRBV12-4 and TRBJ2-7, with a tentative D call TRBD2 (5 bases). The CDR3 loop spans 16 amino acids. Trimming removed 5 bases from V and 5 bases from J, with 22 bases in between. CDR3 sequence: CASSDVTGRGRNEQYF. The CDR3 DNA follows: TGTGCCAGCAGTGATGTCACGGGGAGAGGGCGTAACGAGCAGTACTTC.

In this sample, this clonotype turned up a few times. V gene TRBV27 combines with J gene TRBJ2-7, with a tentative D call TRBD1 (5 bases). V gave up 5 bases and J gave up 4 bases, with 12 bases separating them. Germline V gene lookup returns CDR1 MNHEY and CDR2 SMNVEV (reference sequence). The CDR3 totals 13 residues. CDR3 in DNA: TGTGCCAGCAGTCAGGGAAAAGGATACGAGCAGTACTTC. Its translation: CASSQGKGYEQYF.

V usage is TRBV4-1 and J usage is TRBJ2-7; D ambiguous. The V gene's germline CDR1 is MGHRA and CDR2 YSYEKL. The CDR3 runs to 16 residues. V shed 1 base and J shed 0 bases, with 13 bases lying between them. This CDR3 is CASSQAAAGFSYEQYF. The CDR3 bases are TGCGCCAGCAGCCAAGCGGCGGCCGGGTTCTCCTACGAGCAGTACTTC.

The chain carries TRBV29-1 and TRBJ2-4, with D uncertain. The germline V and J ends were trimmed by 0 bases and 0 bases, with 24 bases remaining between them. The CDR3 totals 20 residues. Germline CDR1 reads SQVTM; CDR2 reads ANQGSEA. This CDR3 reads CSVEDLAGPNQELAKNIQYF. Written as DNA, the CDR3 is TGCAGCGTTGAAGATCTTGCAGGCCCAAACCAGGAACTAGCCAAAAACATTCAGTACTTC.

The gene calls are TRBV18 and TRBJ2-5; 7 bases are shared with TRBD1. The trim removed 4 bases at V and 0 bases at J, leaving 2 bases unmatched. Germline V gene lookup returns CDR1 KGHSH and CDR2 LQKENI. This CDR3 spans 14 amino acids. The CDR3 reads CASSRGQYQETQYF. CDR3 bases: TGTGCCAGCTCACGGGGACAGTACCAAGAGACCCAGTACTTC.